Presented here are 14 T cell receptor beta chains from one specimen sequenced in a study of long-term antiretroviral therapy in people with HIV. It was version v3.0 of the immunoSEQ assay that was run at survey level. Profiling relied on immunoSEQ multiplex PCR, and the TCRdb table lists in-frame clones only, not all of them. Among 35,000 or so clones listed, approximately 94% were seen once. This sample comprised unsorted PBMCs, obtained 4.1 years after starting antiretroviral therapy. Receptors were obtained from a woman between 50 and 59 years old with HIV.

V usage is TRBV19 and J usage is TRBJ1-5; 10 positions agree with TRBD1. The CDR3 totals 15 residues. Germline CDR1 and CDR2: LNHDA and SQIVND (reference sequence). The V segment lost 3 bases and the J segment 7 bases; nucleotides outside the gene matches: 6. Here the CDR3 DNA reads TGTGCCAGTAGTATGGGGGACAGGGGCGGCCAGCCCCAGCATTTT. It is translated as CASSMGDRGGQPQHF. Filled out from reference TRBV19 and TRBJ1-5, the complete variable domain reads DGGITQSPKYLFRKEGQNVTLSCEQNLNHDAMYWYRQDPGQGLRLIYYSQIVNDFQKGDIAEGYSVSREKKESFPLTVTSAQKNPTAFYLCASSMGDRGGQPQHFGDGTRLSIL.

This clone has more than one count but fewer than ten. The chain carries TRBV7-9 and TRBJ1-2, with 7 bases lining up with TRBD1. Germline loops: CDR1 SEHNR, CDR2 FQNEAQ (reference sequence). The CDR3 runs to 17 residues. V shed 1 base and J 5 bases; nucleotides not matched to a gene: 13. In nucleotides, the CDR3 is TGTGCCAGCAGCTTAGAGGGGAGGACAGGAGGAGGTTATGGCTACACCTTC. Translation: CASSLEGRTGGGYGYTF.

This chain uses TRBV6-4 with TRBJ2-3; weak D call: TRBD2 (5 bases). This CDR3 is built from 13 residues. V lost 1 base and J lost 5, with 7 bases in between. Germline loops: CDR1 MRHNA, CDR2 SNTAGT. As DNA, the CDR3 is TGTGCCAGCAGTGACTATGAGGGAGATACGCAGTATTTT. This sequence encodes CASSDYEGDTQYF.

The rearrangement links TRBV10-1 to TRBJ1-2; D perhaps matches TRBD1 (5 bases). The CDR3 is made up of 16 amino acids. Germline lookup yields CDR1 WNHNN and CDR2 SYGVQD (reference sequence). The V and J ends lost 0 bases and 3 bases respectively, with 14 bases between them. The CDR3 is CASSESGDFPYYGYTF. Here the CDR3 DNA reads TGCGCCAGCAGTGAGTCGGGGGATTTTCCTTACTATGGCTACACCTTC.

The V and J genes are TRBV11-3 and TRBJ2-3, with D perhaps matching TRBD1 (6 bases). This CDR3 region has 15 residues. Trimming took off 4 bases at V and 0 bases at J, with 11 bases between the two ends. CDR1 is SGHNT and CDR2 is YENEEA in the germline V gene. CDR3 DNA: TGTGCCAGCAGCTCGGCGAGGGGGAGCACAGATACGCAGTATTTT. Amino acid sequence: CASSSARGSTDTQYF.

CDR3: CASSIDETGFTDTQYF. The CDR3 DNA reads TGTGCCAGTAGTATAGATGAGACAGGGTTTACAGATACGCAGTATTTT. The rearrangement uses TRBV19 and TRBJ2-3, with TRBD1 identical over 7 bases. CDR1 is LNHDA, CDR2 SQIVND, per germline (reference sequence). This CDR3 is built from 16 residues. The V and J ends lost 0 bases and 3 bases, in that order; junction bases with no gene match: 6.

About this clone itself: Other DNA sequences in the same sample also yield this CDR3. The chain is built from TRBV11-3 and TRBJ2-1; 10 bases map to TRBD2. Unmatched junction bases numbered 3, after V lost 5 bases and J lost 2 bases. The CDR3 is 15 amino acids. CDR1 SGHNT and CDR2 YENEEA come from the germline V gene. The CDR3 loop reads CASSPSGGPYNEQFF. In nucleotides, the CDR3 is TGTGCCAGCAGCCCTAGCGGGGGCCCCTACAATGAGCAGTTCTTC.

The V gene is TRBV5-1, the J gene TRBJ2-6; either TRBD1 or TRBD2 may supply D (7 bases each). This CDR3 is built from 17 residues. CDR1 and CDR2 from the germline V gene are SGHRS and YFSETQ. The germline V and J ends were trimmed by 0 bases and 2 bases, with 12 bases remaining between them. Here the CDR3 DNA reads TGCGCCAGCAGCTTGGGCAGGGGGGGGACTGGGGCCAACGTCCTGACTTTC. This codes for CASSLGRGGTGANVLTF.

In regard to this clone: Other DNA variants within this sample encode the same CDR3. The rearrangement uses TRBV27 and TRBJ1-2; possible D gene TRBD1, 6 bases. V was shortened by 2 bases and J by 0 bases, with 16 bases between the two germline ends. Germline CDR1 is MNHEY and CDR2 is SMNVEV (reference sequence). CDR3 length: 17 amino acids. Written as DNA, the CDR3 is TGTGCCAGCAGTTTAGTCGGGGGCGCTAGGACTAACTATGGCTACACCTTC. This encodes CASSLVGGARTNYGYTF.

The CDR3 bases are TGTGCCAGCTCGCGCCAGCCGGGACAGAGGATTTACGAGCAGTACTTC. Encoded protein: CASSRQPGQRIYEQYF. The genes are TRBV18 and TRBJ2-7, with 7 bases that match TRBD1. Trimming cost V 6 bases and J 4 bases; bases outside gene matches: 15. This CDR3 contains 16 residues. Germline CDR1 is KGHSH and CDR2 is LQKENI.

The genes are TRBV6-5 and TRBJ2-3; TRBD2 is a possible D gene (5 bases). Germline CDR1 and CDR2: MNHEY and SVGAGI. There are 16 residues in the CDR3. V gave up 1 base and J gave up 2 bases, with 13 bases separating them. The CDR3 DNA follows: TGTGCCAGCAGTTACTGGTTATCGGGGTACACAGATACGCAGTATTTT. It encodes CASSYWLSGYTDTQYF.

J is TRBJ2-1 and V is TRBV29-1; maybe TRBD1 (6 bases). The CDR3 contains 13 residues. V lost 6 bases, J lost 2 bases, and 11 bases lay in between. Germline CDR1 is SQVTM and CDR2 is ANQGSEA. The CDR3 region is CSVSGDPYNEQFF. The DNA of the CDR3 is TGCAGCGTGTCAGGGGACCCCTACAATGAGCAGTTCTTC.

This chain's CDR3 is CASSMGEQYF. DNA for the CDR3: TGTGCCAGTAGTATGGGCGAGCAGTACTTC. V usage is TRBV19 and J usage is TRBJ2-7; no clear D gene. Germline loops: CDR1 LNHDA, CDR2 SQIVND (reference sequence). The CDR3 runs to 10 residues. With 3 bases removed from V and 6 bases from J, the gap between germline ends came to 3 bases.

The V gene is TRBV10-3, the J gene TRBJ2-3; D is possibly TRBD1 or TRBD2 (5 bases each). V shed 2 bases and J shed 0 bases, with 9 bases lying between them. Germline V gene data show CDR1 as ENHRY and CDR2 as SYGVKD. This CDR3 contains 15 residues. The CDR3, as DNA: TGTGCCATCAGTGAGGGGGACCGAAGCACAGATACGCAGTATTTT. Its translation: CAISEGDRSTDTQYF.